This T cell receptor beta chain emerged from a study of cytomegalovirus exposure and HLA in healthy donors. J lost 11 bases, V lost 0 bases, and 12 bases had no gene match. CDR3 length: 15 amino acids. Germline V gene data show CDR1 as SEHNR and CDR2 as FQNEAQ (reference sequence). PCR employed 60 Vbeta and 13 Jbeta primers. Assay: immunoSEQ multiplex PCR; the TCRdb copy retains only in-frame clones and omits some. In the table there are approximately 76,000 clones, 60% to 75% of which are singletons. The sequence came from a woman in her thirties or forties in good health and CMV-seropositive. Source material: PBMCs. The chain is built from TRBV7-9 and TRBJ1-1, with 7 bases that match TRBD1. The DNA for the CDR3 is TGTGCCAGCAGCTTAGCGGCACGACAGGGTGCCGGGGCTTTCTTT. This sequence encodes CASSLAARQGAGAFF.